The T cell receptor (beta chain) under discussion was sequenced for a study of prognosis after radiotherapy for stage I lung cancer. Researchers used two-round multiplex PCR to amplify TCR beta CDR3 starting from genomic DNA. The use of primers specific to each TRBV and TRBJ gene characterized first-round PCR. In TCRdb, the multiplex PCR reads were re-called with MiXCR into one record per CDR3 protein. The sample gives about 34,000 distinct CDR3 sequences, 30% to 35% of which show up once; over 15% is in the top ten. Notes on this clonotype: Being one base from a much bigger clone, this may be a read error.

CDR3 length: 14 residues. The germline gives CDR1 MNHEY, CDR2 SVGAGI. The chain combines TRBV6-5 with TRBJ2-5; 8 bases are a match to TRBD1. This receptor was obtained from a donor aged 50 or older with non-small cell lung cancer. The specimen was PBMCs, collected before or after stereotactic body radiation therapy (not recorded which). This CDR3 is CAISYGDRQETQYF. In DNA, the CDR3 is TGTGCCATCAGTTACGGGGACAGGCAAGAGACCCAGTACTTC.